Each of the 28 T cell receptor beta chains below was sequenced from the same sample in a study of OX40 agonist ivuxolimab in advanced cancers. Clones were read by immunoSEQ multiplex PCR, and TCRdb kept only the in-frame ones, dropping some. The table has tens of thousands of clones, approximately 95% seen once. The starting material was CD4+ or CD8+ T cells sorted from blood, obtained in a trial of the OX40 agonist ivuxolimab. These receptors were taken from an adult with an advanced solid tumor such as melanoma, head and neck, liver or kidney cancer.

This chain links TRBV15 with TRBJ2-3; possibly TRBD1 or TRBD2 for D (5 bases each). Per the germline V gene, CDR1 is LNHNV and CDR2 is YYDKDF (reference sequence). The CDR3 spans 15 residues. Deletions cut 3 bases from V and 0 bases from J, with 10 bases between. CDR3 nucleotides: TGTGCCACCAGCAGGCGAGGGGCTAGCACAGATACGCAGTATTTT. This translates into CATSRRGASTDTQYF.

This chain uses TRBV6-5 with TRBJ2-7; tentatively, D is TRBD1 (6 bases). The ends were cut back, 2 bases at V and 2 bases at J, with 10 bases in the middle. The CDR3 sequence is 14 residues long. Germline assignment: CDR1 MNHEY and CDR2 SVGAGI. The CDR3 sequence: CASSYGGPPYEQYF. The CDR3 bases are TGTGCCAGCAGTTACGGGGGCCCCCCCTACGAGCAGTACTTC.

This clone is a singleton in its sample. This chain uses TRBV4-1 with TRBJ1-2; D is uncertain. The germline V and J ends were trimmed by 3 bases and 6 bases, with 17 bases remaining between them. There are 15 residues in the CDR3. The germline V gene encodes CDR1 MGHRA and CDR2 YSYEKL. The DNA for the CDR3 is TGCGCCAGCAGCCAGTTGAGAGGGAGTGGGGATGGCTACACCTTC. This sequence encodes CASSQLRGSGDGYTF.

J is TRBJ2-7 and V is TRBV6-6; D perhaps matches TRBD1 (5 bases). Deletions cut 0 bases from V and 3 bases from J, with 9 bases between. Germline V CDR1 and CDR2: MNHNY, SVGAGI (reference sequence). CDR3 length: 14 amino acids. DNA for the CDR3: TGTGCCAGCAGTTACTCCAGGGCCAGCTACGAGCAGTACTTC. This translates into CASSYSRASYEQYF.

V and J are TRBV19 and TRBJ1-1; D remains unclear. This CDR3 contains 13 residues. Germline V CDR1 and CDR2: LNHDA, SQIVND (reference sequence). Between the trimmed V and J ends, which lost 1 base and 4 bases, there was a span of 7 bases. The CDR3, as DNA: TGTGCCAGTAGTATAGGGCCGGGCACTGAAGCTTTCTTT. It translates to CASSIGPGTEAFF. The entire variable domain, with the rest obtained from reference TRBV19 and TRBJ1-1, is as follows: DGGITQSPKYLFRKEGQNVTLSCEQNLNHDAMYWYRQDPGQGLRLIYYSQIVNDFQKGDIAEGYSVSREKKESFPLTVTSAQKNPTAFYLCASSIGPGTEAFFGQGTRLTVV.

This chain joins TRBV27 and TRBJ1-1, with 7 bases identical to TRBD1. Looked up from germline, CDR1 is MNHEY and CDR2 is SMNVEV (reference sequence). The CDR3 sequence is 17 residues long. Losses at the gene ends were 0 bases for V and 1 base for J; bases not matched to a gene: 8. The CDR3 sequence: CASSLSGQLLTNTEAFF. The CDR3 DNA follows: TGTGCCAGCAGTTTATCGGGACAGCTACTGACGAACACTGAAGCTTTCTTT.

The count of this clone is one. This chain links TRBV28 with TRBJ2-1; D not certain. Germline loops: CDR1 MDHEN, CDR2 SYDVKM. The length of the CDR3 is 14 residues. V shed 3 bases and J shed 0 bases, with 6 bases lying between them. The CDR3 sequence: CASSLAASYNEQFF. CDR3 in DNA: TGTGCCAGCAGTTTGGCGGCCTCCTACAATGAGCAGTTCTTC.

The V gene is TRBV5-1, the J gene TRBJ2-1; the match to TRBD2 covers 8 bases. The CDR3 runs to 18 residues. The trim removed 4 bases at V and 0 bases at J, leaving 12 bases unmatched. CDR1 is SGHRS, CDR2 YFSETQ, per germline. The CDR3 sequence is CASSASKLAASSYNEQFF. DNA for the CDR3: TGCGCCAGCAGCGCTAGTAAACTAGCGGCAAGCTCCTACAATGAGCAGTTCTTC.

The CDR3 region is CATSRGSSGTGGIEQYF. The CDR3 bases are TGTGCCACCAGCAGAGGTAGCTCCGGGACAGGGGGCATCGAGCAGTACTTC. This chain joins TRBV15 and TRBJ2-7, with 12 bases identical to TRBD1. The CDR3 totals 17 residues. Germline lookup yields CDR1 LNHNV and CDR2 YYDKDF (reference sequence). Germline trimming cut 1 base from V and 6 bases from J; bases unmatched to any gene: 10.

The chain has TRBV9 and TRBJ2-5; 9 bases line up with TRBD2. Per the germline V gene, CDR1 is SGDLS and CDR2 is YYNGEE. This CDR3 contains 17 residues. With 3 bases clipped from V and 5 bases from J, the junction kept 14 bases outside the gene matches. The CDR3 is CASSGLAGVGRAETQYF. The CDR3 DNA sequence: TGTGCCAGCAGCGGATTAGCGGGGGTAGGGCGGGCTGAGACCCAGTACTTC.

V gene TRBV9 combines with J gene TRBJ2-3; TRBD2 matches 7 bases. Germline CDR1 SGDLS, CDR2 YYNGEE. The V segment lost 0 bases and the J segment 5 bases; nucleotides outside the gene matches: 9. The length of the CDR3 is 16 residues. CDR3 sequence (DNA): TGTGCCAGCAGCGTAGCTTGGACCAGCGGGGAAGATACGCAGTATTTT. Its translation is CASSVAWTSGEDTQYF.

The sample holds a few counts of this clone. This CDR3 is CASSSSTEQYF. The CDR3 region has the DNA TGTGCCAGCAGCTCAAGTACCGAGCAGTACTTC. The chain combines TRBV11-2 with TRBJ2-7, with D unclear. The CDR3 sequence is 11 residues long. In germline, CDR1 is SGHAT, CDR2 FQNNGV. V dropped 4 bases and J dropped 6 bases, with 7 bases sitting between them.

In nucleotides, the CDR3 is TGCGCCACCAGGGGGACAGGGTCCTACGAGCAGTACTTC. Translated: CATRGTGSYEQYF. This chain links TRBV5-1 with TRBJ2-7, with 9 bases identical to TRBD1. J lost 1 base, V lost 9 bases, and 5 bases had no gene match. The CDR3 runs 13 residues. CDR1 SGHRS and CDR2 YFSETQ come from the germline V gene.

The V call is TRBV5-1, the J call TRBJ2-3; D may be TRBD1 (6 bases). V lost 0 bases and J lost 4, with 12 bases in between. The CDR3 totals 15 residues. The V gene's germline CDR1 is SGHRS and CDR2 YFSETQ. CDR3 sequence: CASSLGQASADTQYF. The CDR3 DNA is TGCGCCAGCAGCTTGGGACAGGCCAGCGCAGATACGCAGTATTTT.

This chain connects TRBV11-2 to TRBJ2-1, with 7 positions matching TRBD1. The germline V gene encodes CDR1 SGHAT and CDR2 FQNNGV. The CDR3 totals 14 residues. The trim removed 7 bases at V and 7 bases at J, leaving 10 bases unmatched. The CDR3 nucleotides read TGTGCCAGCATCACAGGGGACCAGAAGAATGAGCAGTTCTTC. This sequence encodes CASITGDQKNEQFF.

This chain connects TRBV29-1 to TRBJ2-7; maybe TRBD2 (6 bases). Germline V gives CDR1 SQVTM, CDR2 ANQGSEA. The CDR3 spans 17 residues. V dropped 5 bases and J dropped 2 bases, with 25 bases sitting between them. This chain's CDR3 is CSVPHGPSNSGTYEQYF. CDR3 DNA: TGCAGCGTTCCGCACGGGCCCTCAAATAGCGGAACCTACGAGCAGTACTTC.

CDR3 DNA: TGCAGCGTTGAAGTCCAGACAGGGGCTCCCTACGAGCAGTACTTC. This sequence encodes CSVEVQTGAPYEQYF. The V call is TRBV29-1, the J call TRBJ2-7, with 8 bases matching TRBD1. The CDR3 length is 15 residues. Germline V lookup: CDR1 SQVTM, CDR2 ANQGSEA. Trimming took 1 base from V and 2 from J; bases not matched to a gene: 7.

The chain couples TRBV5-4 to TRBJ2-7; no definite D call. The ends were cut back, 2 bases at V and 5 bases at J, with 14 bases in the middle. The length of the CDR3 is 14 residues. Germline CDR1 is SGHNT and CDR2 is YYREEE (reference sequence). The CDR3, as DNA: TGTGCCAGCAGCTTTTCAGGCAGCGTTAACGAGCAGTACTTC. Amino acids: CASSFSGSVNEQYF.

The chain is built from TRBV29-1 and TRBJ2-4, with a tentative D call TRBD1 (5 bases). V was clipped by 0 bases and J by 3 bases, with 9 bases between them. Germline CDR1 SQVTM, CDR2 ANQGSEA. The CDR3 covers 14 residues. The CDR3 region has the DNA TGCAGCGTTGAAGATCAGGACATCAAAAACATTCAGTACTTC. It specifies CSVEDQDIKNIQYF.

The rearrangement links TRBV7-9 to TRBJ2-7; D is unresolved. Germline values: CDR1 SEHNR, CDR2 FQNEAQ (reference sequence). Trimming shortened V by 3 bases and J by 2 bases, and 5 bases separated the two germline ends. The CDR3 consists of 12 residues. The CDR3 is CASSFSPYEQYF. CDR3 DNA sequence: TGTGCCAGCAGCTTCTCCCCCTACGAGCAGTACTTC.

The chain is built from TRBV6-5 and TRBJ1-1; D gene ambiguous. The CDR3 totals 12 residues. Germline assignment: CDR1 MNHEY and CDR2 SVGAGI. V lost 0 bases, J lost 5 bases, and 4 bases lay in between. The CDR3 here is CASSYSKTEAFF. The CDR3 nucleotides are TGTGCCAGCAGTTACTCGAAAACTGAAGCTTTCTTT.

The genes are TRBV5-1 and TRBJ2-1; perhaps TRBD2 as D (5 bases). Between the trimmed V and J ends, which lost 4 bases and 2 bases, there was a span of 16 bases. Germline CDR1 and CDR2: SGHRS and YFSETQ. This CDR3 has 16 residues. The CDR3 DNA follows: TGCGCCAGCAGCCCCCTGGGGAGTAGCGCCTACAATGAGCAGTTCTTC. Translating gives CASSPLGSSAYNEQFF.

The chain links TRBV7-9 to TRBJ1-1, with D tentatively TRBD1 (6 bases). The CDR3 sequence is 13 residues long. V lost 4 bases, J lost 1 base, and 7 bases lay in between. Germline CDR1 SEHNR, CDR2 FQNEAQ (reference sequence). For the CDR3, the DNA is TGTGCCAGCAGCTCGACAGGGAACACTGAAGCTTTCTTT. Protein sequence: CASSSTGNTEAFF.

The chain has TRBV6-5 and TRBJ2-3; no clear D gene. This CDR3 contains 13 residues. Trimming left V 2 bases short and J 2 bases short, with 5 bases between. Per germline, CDR1 MNHEY and CDR2 SVGAGI. CDR3 amino acids: CASSYAFTDTQYF. CDR3 DNA sequence: TGTGCCAGCAGTTACGCCTTCACAGATACGCAGTATTTT.

This chain uses TRBV6-1 with TRBJ1-5, with D unresolved. The length of the CDR3 is 19 residues. CDR1 is MNHNS, CDR2 SASEGT, per germline. The V end was cut by 2 bases, the J end by 1 base, with 21 bases between. The CDR3 DNA reads as TGTGCCAGCAGTGAATTTGAGGAGAGATTCGGCGGAAGCAATCAGCCCCAGCATTTT. It translates to CASSEFEERFGGSNQPQHF.

V gene TRBV28 combines with J gene TRBJ1-1; no definite D call. V shed 3 bases and J shed 1 base, with 3 bases lying between them. Germline assignment: CDR1 MDHEN and CDR2 SYDVKM. The CDR3 covers 12 residues. The CDR3 here is CASSFQNTEAFF. The DNA for the CDR3 is TGTGCCAGCAGTTTCCAGAACACTGAAGCTTTCTTT.

This clone has a handful of counts. The chain has TRBV6-5 and TRBJ1-1; 7 nucleotides match TRBD1. The CDR3 extends over 12 amino acids. The V gene end was trimmed by 6 bases and the J gene end by 6 bases; junction bases not matched to a gene: 4. Germline V gene data show CDR1 as MNHEY and CDR2 as SVGAGI. This CDR3 is CASSQGQAEAFF. The DNA for the CDR3 is TGTGCCAGCAGCCAAGGACAGGCTGAAGCTTTCTTT.

The V gene is TRBV28, the J gene TRBJ1-4; D is undetermined. V gave up 6 bases and J gave up 0 bases, with 14 bases separating them. Looked up from germline, CDR1 is MDHEN and CDR2 is SYDVKM. The length of the CDR3 is 16 residues. The CDR3 loop reads CASREDRVSTNEKLFF. As DNA, the CDR3 is TGTGCCAGCAGAGAAGACCGGGTCTCAACTAATGAAAAACTGTTTTTT.